The next 29 T cell receptor beta chains were all read from a single sample in a study of T cells in tumors after PD-1 blockade. Using immunoSEQ multiplex PCR, the repertoire was profiled, and TCRdb retains in-frame clones only, with some absent. Of 55,000 to 65,000 clones listed, around 77% are singletons. The sequencing used PBMCs, collected before anti-PD-1 treatment. These receptors came from a human donor with basal cell carcinoma.

The chain employs TRBV18 and TRBJ2-7; 8 positions match TRBD1. Germline V gene lookup returns CDR1 KGHSH and CDR2 LQKENI. The CDR3 is 12 residues long. Trimming cost V 5 bases and J 5 bases; bases outside gene matches: 2. The CDR3 here is CASSSTGDEQYF. The CDR3 bases are TGTGCCAGCTCATCGACAGGGGACGAGCAGTACTTC.

This CDR3 reads CASSLVYPGQADYEQYF. The CDR3 bases are TGTGCCAGCAGCTTAGTGTATCCGGGACAGGCAGACTACGAGCAGTACTTC. V and J are TRBV7-9 and TRBJ2-7; 8 nucleotides agree with TRBD1. The CDR3 covers 17 residues. The V and J ends lost 1 base and 3 bases, in that order; junction bases with no gene match: 11. The V gene's germline CDR1 is SEHNR and CDR2 FQNEAQ (reference sequence).

The rearrangement joins TRBV19 to TRBJ2-7; 10 nucleotides align to TRBD2. The CDR3 spans 14 residues. Germline lookup yields CDR1 LNHDA and CDR2 SQIVND (reference sequence). J gave up 4 bases and V 5 bases, and 5 bases lay outside the gene matches. The CDR3 sequence: CASSEREGPYEQYF. For the CDR3, the DNA is TGTGCCAGTAGTGAGCGGGAGGGCCCATACGAGCAGTACTTC.

The CDR3 nucleotides read TGTGCCAGCTCACCACCGATTGCGGGGGGGCGCCCGGCTGGGGAGCTGTTTTTT. It yields the protein CASSPPIAGGRPAGELFF. The rearrangement uses TRBV18 and TRBJ2-2; 9 bases fit TRBD2. Germline V gene lookup returns CDR1 KGHSH and CDR2 LQKENI. There are 18 residues in the CDR3. The junction had 13 bases not matched to a gene; V was cut back by 0 bases and J by 8 bases.

The chain is built from TRBV9 and TRBJ2-3; D is unclear. This CDR3 region has 12 residues. Trimming left V 4 bases short and J 0 bases short, with 3 bases between. Germline V lookup: CDR1 SGDLS, CDR2 YYNGEE. This CDR3 reads CASSQSTDTQYF. As DNA, the CDR3 is TGTGCCAGCAGCCAAAGCACAGATACGCAGTATTTT.

The genes are TRBV7-9 and TRBJ1-6; D gene ambiguous. CDR3 size: 12 residues. Trimming took 1 base from V and 12 from J, leaving 7 bases between them. Looked up from germline, CDR1 is SEHNR and CDR2 is FQNEAQ (reference sequence). The CDR3 sequence is CASSLGDLPLHF. CDR3 bases: TGTGCCAGCAGCTTAGGGGATCTACCCCTCCACTTT.

V gene TRBV18 combines with J gene TRBJ2-5; a possible D gene is TRBD2 (5 bases). Germline V gives CDR1 KGHSH, CDR2 LQKENI. CDR3 length: 15 residues. The germline V and J ends were trimmed by 2 bases and 1 base, with 11 bases remaining between them. The DNA of the CDR3 is TGTGCCAGCTCACCAAAAACGGGGAGCCAAGAGACCCAGTACTTC. This codes for CASSPKTGSQETQYF.

The V and J genes are TRBV5-8 and TRBJ1-1; tentatively, D is TRBD1 (6 bases). Germline V gene lookup returns CDR1 SGHTS and CDR2 YDEGEE. V was clipped by 4 bases and J by 0 bases, with 16 bases between them. The CDR3 runs to 16 residues. CDR3 residues: CASSRGQARMNTEAFF. In DNA, the CDR3 is TGTGCCAGCAGCCGGGGGCAGGCAAGAATGAACACTGAAGCTTTCTTT.

The V call is TRBV29-1, the J call TRBJ1-5; perhaps TRBD1 as D (5 bases). The CDR3 runs 14 residues. The germline V gene has CDR1 SQVTM and CDR2 ANQGSEA. V lost 5 bases and J lost 3, with 14 bases in between. This CDR3 is CSVPPGGINQPQHF. CDR3 nucleotides: TGCAGCGTTCCTCCCGGGGGAATCAATCAGCCCCAGCATTTT.

The genes are TRBV19 and TRBJ2-1; 9 positions agree with TRBD2. Germline V gene data show CDR1 as LNHDA and CDR2 as SQIVND (reference sequence). CDR3 length: 16 amino acids. J gave up 7 bases and V 0 bases, and 7 bases lay outside the gene matches. The CDR3 DNA reads as TGTGCCAGTAGTATAGATGGCGGGGGGGCAAGGAATGAGCAGTTCTTC. As protein: CASSIDGGGARNEQFF.

This clone has more than one count but fewer than ten. The chain has TRBV19 and TRBJ2-2; D not resolved. Trimming took off 10 bases at V and 4 bases at J, with 13 bases between the two ends. Germline V lookup: CDR1 LNHDA, CDR2 SQIVND (reference sequence). CDR3 length: 13 residues. The CDR3 DNA is TGTGCCACCCCTACCCCAGGCACCGGGGAGCTGTTTTTT. It yields the protein CATPTPGTGELFF.

The chain links TRBV25-1 to TRBJ1-1; 10 bases map to TRBD1. J lost 11 bases, V lost 1 base, and 16 bases had no gene match. There are 17 residues in the CDR3. Germline V lookup: CDR1 MGHDK, CDR2 SYGVNS. The chain's CDR3 is CASSESRQGASLFRAFF. The CDR3 DNA sequence: TGTGCCAGCAGTGAATCCCGACAGGGGGCGTCATTATTTCGGGCTTTCTTT.

This chain uses TRBV5-6 with TRBJ2-3; 9 bases line up with TRBD2. CDR1 and CDR2 (germline): SGHDT, YYEEEE. The CDR3 runs 16 residues. Unmatched junction bases numbered 8, after V lost 4 bases and J lost 2 bases. The CDR3 loop reads CASSPGTSHYTDTQYF. The CDR3 bases are TGTGCCAGCAGCCCCGGGACTAGCCACTACACAGATACGCAGTATTTT. Using reference TRBV5-6 and TRBJ2-3 for the parts outside the CDR3, the full variable domain is DAGVTQSPTHLIKTRGQQVTLRCSPKSGHDTVSWYQQALGQGPQFIFQYYEEEERQRGNFPDRFSGHQFPNYSSELNVNALLLGDSALYLCASSPGTSHYTDTQYFGPGTRLTVL.

Turning to this clone: Other DNA sequences in this specimen translate into the identical CDR3. The chain combines TRBV6-2 or TRBV6-3 with TRBJ2-7; 7 bases map to TRBD1. The germline gives CDR1 MNHEY, CDR2 SVGEGT. V lost 5 bases, J lost 6 bases, and 16 bases stayed unmatched. CDR3 size: 16 residues. CDR3 loop: CASSHPLGQRRIEQYF. The CDR3, as DNA: TGTGCCAGCAGTCACCCTCTGGGACAGCGAAGGATCGAGCAGTACTTC.

The CDR3 bases are TGCGCCAGCAGCTTACAACAGGGGAGAGGGATGAACACTGAAGCTTTCTTT. Translated, it gives CASSLQQGRGMNTEAFF. The chain has TRBV5-1 and TRBJ1-1; 7 positions match TRBD1. V was clipped by 2 bases and J by 0 bases; unmatched bases: 10. This CDR3 has 17 residues. Germline CDR1 SGHRS, CDR2 YFSETQ.

This clone has just a few counts. CDR3 protein: CTSSQDGTAEAFF. The CDR3 DNA reads as TGCACCAGCAGCCAAGACGGGACAGCTGAAGCTTTCTTT. V and J are TRBV1 and TRBJ1-1; TRBD1 is the table's D call and was not checked against the DNA. TRBV1 has pseudogene status. This CDR3 spans 13 amino acids.

In nucleotides, the CDR3 is TGTGCCAGCAGCCGGGACATACAATTCGGCGAGCAGTACTTC. It specifies CASSRDIQFGEQYF. The chain links TRBV27 to TRBJ2-7, with D possibly TRBD1 on 6 matching bases. Between the trimmed V and J ends, which lost 6 bases and 6 bases, there was a span of 18 bases. CDR1 is MNHEY, CDR2 SMNVEV, per germline (reference sequence). The CDR3 is 14 amino acids.

This sequence joins TRBV5-4 and TRBJ1-1; no definite D call. The CDR3 length is 13 residues. Per germline, CDR1 SGHNT and CDR2 YYREEE (reference sequence). The V gene lost 1 base and the J gene lost 1 base, with 5 bases spanning the gap. DNA of the CDR3: TGTGCCAGCAGCTTGCACACGAACACTGAAGCTTTCTTT. It yields the protein CASSLHTNTEAFF.

The chain is built from TRBV10-2 and TRBJ1-2; D might be TRBD1 (5 bases). V was trimmed by 0 bases and J by 0 bases, leaving 14 bases between them. The CDR3 spans 17 residues. Germline CDR1 is WSHSY and CDR2 is SAAADI. CDR3: CASSESIRGTSNYGYTF. The DNA for the CDR3 is TGCGCCAGCAGTGAGTCGATAAGGGGCACTTCTAACTATGGCTACACCTTC.

This clone was counted a few times. The chain is built from TRBV2 and TRBJ1-2; TRBD1 matches 8 bases. This CDR3 region has 14 residues. Germline assignment: CDR1 SNHLY and CDR2 FYNNEI. Trimming took 3 bases from V and 5 from J; bases not matched to a gene: 5. This chain's CDR3 is CASSDGRGLYGYTF. The CDR3 coding sequence is TGTGCCAGCAGTGATGGCAGGGGGCTGTATGGCTACACCTTC.

The V gene is TRBV3-1 (or the pseudogene TRBV3-2), the J gene TRBJ2-3, with 8 bases identical to TRBD2. From germline, CDR1 is LGHDT and CDR2 YNNKEL (reference sequence). The CDR3 consists of 17 residues. The trim removed 0 bases at V and 6 bases at J, leaving 11 bases unmatched. Here the CDR3 DNA reads TGTGCCAGCAGCCAAGAGGGTTCGGGGGGGTCCAAGGATACGCAGTATTTT. This gives the protein CASSQEGSGGSKDTQYF.

This clone was observed once. The chain carries TRBV14 and TRBJ2-7; D unresolved. The CDR3 is made up of 12 amino acids. Per germline, CDR1 SGHDN and CDR2 FVKESK. Trimming pared 4 bases from V and 2 bases from J, leaving 6 bases between. The CDR3 region is CASSRGTYEQYF. Here the CDR3 DNA reads TGTGCCAGCAGCCGAGGTACCTACGAGCAGTACTTC. The entire variable domain, with the rest obtained from reference TRBV14 and TRBJ2-7, is as follows: EAGVTQFPSHSVIEKGQTVTLRCDPISGHDNLYWYRRVMGKEIKFLLHFVKESKQDESGMPNNRFLAERTGGTYSTLKVQPAELEDSGVYFCASSRGTYEQYFGPGTRLTVT.

The chain links TRBV7-8 to TRBJ2-2; 11 nucleotides line up with TRBD2. Germline lookup yields CDR1 SGHVS and CDR2 FQNEAQ. The CDR3 spans 16 residues. Losses at the gene ends were 3 bases for V and 2 bases for J; bases not matched to a gene: 2. Here the CDR3 DNA reads TGTGCCAGCAGCTTGGGACTAGCGGACAACACCGGGGAGCTGTTTTTT. Translating gives CASSLGLADNTGELFF. The full variable domain, in which reference TRBV7-8 and TRBJ2-2 provide the parts outside the CDR3, is GAGVSQSPRYKVAKRGQDVALRCDPISGHVSLFWYQQALGQGPEFLTYFQNEAQLDKSGLPSDRFFAERPEGSVSTLKIQRTQQEDSAVYLCASSLGLADNTGELFFGEGSRLTVL.

This chain connects TRBV6-5 to TRBJ2-5, with D possibly matching TRBD1 (6 bases). The CDR3 extends over 14 amino acids. The ends were cut back, 7 bases at V and 4 bases at J, with 16 bases in the middle. CDR1 and CDR2 from the germline V gene are MNHEY and SVGAGI. Here the CDR3 reads CASTSTGSRETQYF. DNA of the CDR3: TGTGCCAGCACCAGTACAGGGTCCCGAGAGACCCAGTACTTC.

This chain joins TRBV3-1 (or the pseudogene TRBV3-2) and TRBJ2-1; TRBD2 agrees at 9 bases. CDR3 length: 15 residues. The J segment lost 7 bases and the V segment lost 4 bases, leaving 8 bases of the junction unmatched. CDR1 and CDR2 from the germline V gene are LGHDT and YNNKEL (reference sequence). This CDR3 is CASSRPRGRGNEQFF. As DNA, the CDR3 is TGTGCCAGCAGCCGTCCGCGCGGGAGGGGTAATGAGCAGTTCTTC.

The genes are TRBV5-1 and TRBJ2-3; weak D call: TRBD1 (6 bases). The V and J ends lost 4 bases and 7 bases respectively, with 13 bases between them. Germline V gene lookup returns CDR1 SGHRS and CDR2 YFSETQ. CDR3 size: 13 residues. This CDR3 reads CASSPTGYNTQYF. CDR3 DNA: TGCGCCAGCAGCCCCACAGGGTACAATACGCAGTATTTT.

The J gene is TRBJ1-4, the V gene TRBV19, with a weak D call TRBD1 (5 bases). Germline-derived CDR1 and CDR2 are LNHDA and SQIVND (reference sequence). The germline V and J ends were trimmed by 1 base and 6 bases, with 15 bases remaining between them. The CDR3 has 16 residues. The CDR3 here is CASSIGPSLGDEKLFF. The CDR3 DNA sequence: TGTGCCAGTAGTATAGGTCCTTCTTTGGGGGATGAAAAACTGTTTTTT.

This clone was found a few times. This chain connects TRBV19 to TRBJ2-5; the D gene could be TRBD1 or TRBD2 (6 bases each). Germline V gene data show CDR1 as LNHDA and CDR2 as SQIVND (reference sequence). The CDR3 covers 13 residues. Trimming shortened V by 2 bases and J by 5 bases, and 9 bases separated the two germline ends. CDR3 nucleotide sequence: TGTGCCAGTAGTATACTCGGGGGCGAGACCCAGTACTTC. It translates to CASSILGGETQYF.

This clone was observed a few times. The V call is TRBV7-9, the J call TRBJ1-2; TRBD1 might be the D (6 bases). This CDR3 has 16 amino acids. Germline V gene lookup returns CDR1 SEHNR and CDR2 FQNEAQ (reference sequence). Deletions cut 6 bases from V and 2 bases from J, with 19 bases between. CDR3 nucleotide sequence: TGTGCCAGCAGACCTGGGTCTGGACAGCTCAACTATGGCTACACCTTC. This codes for CASRPGSGQLNYGYTF.